This note documents a single T cell receptor beta chain sequence. The antigen remains unidentified. This sample is part of a study of T cells in Graves' hyperthyroidism and ophthalmopathy. The junction had 9 bases not matched to a gene; V was cut back by 6 bases and J by 9 bases. This CDR3 contains 13 residues. CDR1 is MDHEN, CDR2 SYDVKM, per germline. Study-wide results and caveats: Stable hyperthyroidism was told apart from ophthalmopathy by a model built on 13 V-J features. Before onset, by a median of around six months, the model predicted ophthalmopathy.

For ophthalmopathy patients, the Clinical Activity Score was at least 3 and the NOSPECS grade at least 4; duration was under 3 months. From more than 9 ml of fresh peripheral blood, PBMCs were isolated. Amplified TCR beta CDR3 regions came from RNA transcripts. The TCR CDR3 was amplified in a first-round RT-PCR using the HTBI primer set. TCRdb passed the multiplex PCR reads through MiXCR, listing each CDR3 protein once. This sample has fewer than 250,000 distinct CDR3 sequences, with about 25% found just once. What was sequenced was blood. V gene TRBV28 combines with J gene TRBJ2-7; TRBD1 matches 9 bases. The receptor was derived from a woman aged 35 to 49 with Graves' ophthalmopathy. CDR3 sequence reads: CASRTPGQGGQYF. CDR3 coding DNA: TGTGCCAGCAGAACCCCGGGACAGGGTGGGCAGTACTTC.